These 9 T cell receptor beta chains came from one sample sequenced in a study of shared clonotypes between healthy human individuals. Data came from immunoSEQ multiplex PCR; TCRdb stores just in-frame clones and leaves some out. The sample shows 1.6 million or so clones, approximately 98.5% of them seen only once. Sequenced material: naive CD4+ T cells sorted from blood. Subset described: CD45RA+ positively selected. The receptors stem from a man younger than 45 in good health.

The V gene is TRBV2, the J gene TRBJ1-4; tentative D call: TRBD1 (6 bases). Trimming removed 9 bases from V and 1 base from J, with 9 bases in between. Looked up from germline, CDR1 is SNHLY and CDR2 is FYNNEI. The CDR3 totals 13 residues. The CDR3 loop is CASKGETNEKLFF. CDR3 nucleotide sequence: TGTGCCAGTAAGGGGGAAACTAATGAAAAACTGTTTTTT.

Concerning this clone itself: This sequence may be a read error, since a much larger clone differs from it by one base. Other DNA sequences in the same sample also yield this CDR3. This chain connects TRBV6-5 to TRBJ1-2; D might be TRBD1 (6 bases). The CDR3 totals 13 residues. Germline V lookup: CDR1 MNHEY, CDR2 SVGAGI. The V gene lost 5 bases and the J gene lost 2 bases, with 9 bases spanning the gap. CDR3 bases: TGTGCCAGCAGTCGACAGGAGAACTATGGCTACACCTTC. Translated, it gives CASSRQENYGYTF.

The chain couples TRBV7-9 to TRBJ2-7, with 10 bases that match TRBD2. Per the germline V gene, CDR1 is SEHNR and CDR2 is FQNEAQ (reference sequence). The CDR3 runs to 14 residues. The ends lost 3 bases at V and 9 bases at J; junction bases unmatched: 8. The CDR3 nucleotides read TGTGCCAGCAGCTTGGTGGCTAGCGGGAGAAGGCAGTACTTC. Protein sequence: CASSLVASGRRQYF.

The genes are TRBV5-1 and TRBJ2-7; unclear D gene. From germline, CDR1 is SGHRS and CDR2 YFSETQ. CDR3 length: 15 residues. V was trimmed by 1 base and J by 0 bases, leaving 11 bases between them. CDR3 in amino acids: CASSLKLSSSYEQYF. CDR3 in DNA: TGCGCCAGCAGCTTGAAACTCTCTTCCTCCTACGAGCAGTACTTC.

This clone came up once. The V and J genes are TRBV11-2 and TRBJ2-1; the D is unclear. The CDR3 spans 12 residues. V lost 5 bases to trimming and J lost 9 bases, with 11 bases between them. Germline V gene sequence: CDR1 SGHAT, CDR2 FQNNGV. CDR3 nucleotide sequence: TGTGCCAGCAGCATCAATTTCGGTGAGCAGTTCTTC. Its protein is CASSINFGEQFF. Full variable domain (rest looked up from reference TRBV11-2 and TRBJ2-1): EAGVAQSPRYKIIEKRQSVAFWCNPISGHATLYWYQQILGQGPKLLIQFQNNGVVDDSQLPKDRFSAERLKGVDSTLKIQPAKLEDSAVYLCASSINFGEQFFGPGTRLTVL.

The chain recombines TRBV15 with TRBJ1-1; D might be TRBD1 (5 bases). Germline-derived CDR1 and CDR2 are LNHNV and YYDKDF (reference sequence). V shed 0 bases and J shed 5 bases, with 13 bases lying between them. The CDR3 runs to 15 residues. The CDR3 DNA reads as TGTGCCACCAGCAGAGATTGGCAGGGAGGTACTGAAGCTTTCTTT. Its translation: CATSRDWQGGTEAFF.

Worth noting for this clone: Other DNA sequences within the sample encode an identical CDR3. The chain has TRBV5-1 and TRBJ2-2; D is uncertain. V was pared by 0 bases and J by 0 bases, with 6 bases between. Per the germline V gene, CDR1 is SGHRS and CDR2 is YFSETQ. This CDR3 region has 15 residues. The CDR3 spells CASSLGGANTGELFF. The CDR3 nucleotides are TGCGCCAGCAGCTTGGGAGGCGCGAACACCGGGGAGCTGTTTTTT.

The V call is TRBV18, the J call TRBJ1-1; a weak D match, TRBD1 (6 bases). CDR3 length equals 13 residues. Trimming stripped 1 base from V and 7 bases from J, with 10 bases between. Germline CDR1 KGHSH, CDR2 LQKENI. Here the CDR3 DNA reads TGTGCCAGCTCACCACGACCGGACAGTGAAGCTTTCTTT. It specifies CASSPRPDSEAFF.

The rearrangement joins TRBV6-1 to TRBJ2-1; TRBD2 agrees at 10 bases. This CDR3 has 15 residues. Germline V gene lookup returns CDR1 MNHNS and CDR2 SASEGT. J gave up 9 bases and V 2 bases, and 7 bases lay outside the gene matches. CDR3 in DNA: TGTGCCAGCAGTGAACTAGCGGGAGCCCTTCGTGAGCAGTTCTTC. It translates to CASSELAGALREQFF.